The rows below give T cell receptor beta chains drawn from one sample of a study of graft-versus-host responses after intestinal transplantation. Repertoires were generated with immunoSEQ multiplex PCR, while TCRdb's copy carries only in-frame clones and drops some. The table has approximately 12,000 clones, 93% seen once. Sequenced material: PBMCs, taken around 110 days after intestinal transplant. The receptors were gathered from a human patient who received an intestinal transplant, so some T cells may come from the graft donor. Both conserved end residues are trimmed from each CDR3. The order of the fields is V gene, CDR3 protein.

V gene: TRBV4-1; CDR3 protein: ASSQAPSGRRNTEAF
V gene: TRBV5-5; CDR3 protein: ASSLSDLGNNEQF
V gene: TRBV27; CDR3 protein: ATTRMGVAGTYEQY
V gene: TRBV5-1; CDR3 protein: ASAWSQTTGELF
V gene: TRBV6-5; CDR3 protein: ASAIPADGKETQY
V gene: TRBV9; CDR3 protein: ASSVGGGYLLAGGSRNEQF
V gene: TRBV5-1; CDR3 protein: ASSLQVLVTSGSNEQF
V gene: TRBV28; CDR3 protein: ASNWKHGQGANQPQH
V gene: TRBV14; CDR3 protein: ASSLSGQYYGYT
V gene: TRBV7-6; CDR3 protein: ASSGEALPLFTDTQY
V gene: TRBV30; CDR3 protein: AWRGGGYEQY
V gene: TRBV19; CDR3 protein: ASSIRQGAYEQY
V gene: TRBV5-4; CDR3 protein: ASSLPRTGLNTEAF
V gene: TRBV16; CDR3 protein: ASSPPGADTGELF
V gene: TRBV5-1; CDR3 protein: ASSLGDTQY
V gene: TRBV5-1; CDR3 protein: ASSLLSSGSSYNEQF
V gene: TRBV5-1; CDR3 protein: ASSFGTGDTEAF
V gene: TRBV27; CDR3 protein: ASSSDGANYGYT
V gene: TRBV7-9; CDR3 protein: ASIPWGYNEQF
V gene: TRBV5-6; CDR3 protein: ASSLRTSGFYEQY
V gene: TRBV7-3; CDR3 protein: ASSVSGTGGGEQF
V gene: TRBV27; CDR3 protein: ASRPSGGDTQY